Listed here is a single TCR beta chain. The clone's antigen remains unknown. There are no base qualities to consult, and no much larger clone falls within one base. This specimen comes from a study of blood T cell repertoires in COVID-19 (TCRdb year 2020). Turning to the overall study: Collaborator samples came from the United States, Italy and Spain and covered acute and convalescent phases of COVID-19. The material from the prospective study consisted of cDNA or gDNA derived from T cells, B-cell-depleted T cells, or PBMCs. Deeply sampled blood TCRbeta repertoires from subjects exposed to, actively infected with, or recovered from COVID-19 were included in the dataset. The repertoires were released in a freely available public database intended as a resource for research on the immune response to SARS-CoV-2. Samples came from the ongoing ImmuneRACE study (first 160 participants) plus 1,254 subjects from 6 global collaborators. Sample metadata almost always included a de-identified subject ID, COVID-19 status, age in years and sex. Where available, HLA class I and class II types were obtained from metadata supplied by the sample provider rather than from assay-based typing.

Collaborating institutions collected whole blood in K2EDTA tubes following their own protocols. For TCRbeta analysis, collaborators shipped samples in one of three forms: frozen whole blood, isolated PBMCs, or DNA extracted from either of those sample types. TCRbeta CDR3 regions were amplified from genomic DNA by means of the immunoSEQ Assay, a bias-controlled multiplex PCR. On the study's bioinformatics: Nucleated cell counts per sample were estimated from amplification of reference gene primers within the assay. To quantify the absolute abundance of each unique TCRbeta CDR3 rearrangement, sequence reads were collapsed and filtered. For each sample, productive Simpson clonality was calculated by taking the square root of Simpson's diversity index across productive rearrangements. Sourced from immuneACCESS, this table was stored by TCRdb with only in-frame sequences that have V and J called. A share of the clones is absent; for the studies checked, an unresolved V gene accounts for under half, and the remainder has no known explanation. The DNA gave D and trimming, while V, J and clone size come from that table. The sample table lists around 300,000 clones, 88% of them with a count of one. In total, the top ten clones hold about 8.6% of the sample.

Cut back by 3 bases and 0 bases, the V and J ends lie 7 bases apart. CDR3 length: 14 amino acids, cysteine to phenylalanine. Only CDR3 DNA remains: 42 bases, in frame from the first base. CDR1 SGHNT and CDR2 YYREEE are derived from the germline V gene (reference sequence). What the research found in general, with its limitations: The quantity of clinical and demographic metadata differed by source and by participant and was supplied without curation.

This TCR came from a man aged 18-30 years with active or convalescent COVID-19. The material sequenced was peripheral blood. The chain links TRBV5-4 with TRBJ1-3; the D gene is unclear. The DNA is as follows: TGTGCCAGCAGCTCGCGGAGCTCTGGAAACACCATATATTTT. Translated, it reads CASSSRSSGNTIYF.